Listed here are 17 T cell receptor beta chains from one sample, sequenced in a study of blood T cell repertoires in COVID-19 (dated by TCRdb to 2018 to 2021). The library was obtained by the immunoSEQ multiplex PCR assay. The source is immuneACCESS, and TCRdb retained only in-frame sequences with V and J called. Part of the clones is not carried over; for the studies checked, unresolved V genes explain less than half of this, and the remainder is unexplained. This sample has roughly 34,000 clones in its table, and 80% of those were observed once. Around a third of the sample comes from the top ten. Sequenced material: peripheral blood. These TCRs come from a man at least 80 years old with acute or convalescent COVID-19.

The chain couples TRBV29-1 to TRBJ1-2; no clear D. Trimming stripped 4 bases from V and 6 bases from J, with 9 bases between. This CDR3 contains 11 residues. Germline lookup yields CDR1 SQVTM and CDR2 ANQGSEA. CDR3 loop: CSVVGIDGYTF. DNA of the CDR3: TGCAGCGTTGTCGGTATTGATGGCTACACCTTC.

The CDR3 sequence: CASSIGPGPGDGYTF. DNA for the CDR3: TGTGCCAGTAGTATAGGCCCAGGCCCGGGGGATGGCTACACCTTC. This chain connects TRBV19 to TRBJ1-2, with D maybe TRBD1 (5 bases). Germline V gives CDR1 LNHDA, CDR2 SQIVND (reference sequence). This CDR3 has 15 residues. V dropped 1 base and J dropped 6 bases, with 15 bases sitting between them.

CDR3 sequence reads: CASSKGLAGVLGNEQFF. DNA for the CDR3: TGTGCCAGCAGCAAAGGACTAGCGGGAGTTTTGGGCAATGAGCAGTTCTTC. The chain has TRBV21-1 and TRBJ2-1; the table's D call of TRBD2 was not tested on the DNA. TRBV21-1 is recorded as a pseudogene. The CDR3 extends over 17 amino acids.

This chain connects TRBV28 to TRBJ2-1; D possibly corresponds to TRBD1 (5 bases). The germline V gene encodes CDR1 MDHEN and CDR2 SYDVKM. Between the trimmed V and J ends, which lost 7 bases and 4 bases, there was a span of 11 bases. The CDR3 has 13 residues. The CDR3 spells CASTMTVYNEQFF. The CDR3 nucleotides are TGTGCCAGCACCATGACAGTTTACAATGAGCAGTTCTTC.

The chain combines TRBV5-4 with TRBJ2-5; TRBD2 matches 12 bases. The CDR3 sequence is 15 residues long. The germline V gene encodes CDR1 SGHNT and CDR2 YYREEE (reference sequence). V was clipped by 4 bases and J by 3 bases; unmatched bases: 4. The DNA of the CDR3 is TGTGCCAGCAGCCCGACTAGCGGGAGCGAAGAGACCCAGTACTTC. It specifies CASSPTSGSEETQYF.

The chain joins TRBV19 to TRBJ2-3; 7 bases line up with TRBD2. V gave up 0 bases and J gave up 6 bases; unmatched junction bases: 9. CDR1 LNHDA and CDR2 SQIVND come from the germline V gene (reference sequence). The CDR3 has 16 residues. The CDR3, as DNA: TGTGCCAGTAGTATAGAGGGGCGGGAGTCTCCCGATACGCAGTATTTT. Translating it yields CASSIEGRESPDTQYF.

V and J are TRBV9 and TRBJ1-5; 7 bases are shared with TRBD1. Germline CDR1 is SGDLS and CDR2 is YYNGEE. CDR3 length equals 14 residues. J gave up 6 bases and V 0 bases, and 3 bases lay outside the gene matches. CDR3 loop: CASSVGAGGQPQHF. CDR3 nucleotide sequence: TGTGCCAGCAGCGTAGGGGCAGGGGGTCAGCCCCAGCATTTT.

The chain links TRBV6-5 to TRBJ1-2; D is possibly TRBD1 (6 bases). The germline V gene encodes CDR1 MNHEY and CDR2 SVGAGI. This CDR3 has 14 amino acids. Trimming cost V 6 bases and J 2 bases, with 13 bases left between them. The CDR3 protein is CASSADRKNYGYTF. The CDR3 region has the DNA TGTGCCAGCAGCGCCGACAGGAAGAACTATGGCTACACCTTC.

As DNA, the CDR3 is TGTGCCAGCAGCCGCTTCGTGGCGGGCCATGGCTACACCTTC. Residues: CASSRFVAGHGYTF. The chain carries TRBV7-2 and TRBJ1-2; D gene unclear. V was trimmed by 5 bases and J by 6 bases, leaving 16 bases between them. The CDR3 consists of 14 residues. Germline-derived CDR1 and CDR2 are SGHTA and FQGNSA.

The chain recombines TRBV7-9 with TRBJ2-5; the D gene is possibly TRBD1 (5 bases). CDR1 and CDR2 from the germline V gene are SEHNR and FQNEAQ (reference sequence). This CDR3 has 14 residues. The germline V and J ends were trimmed by 6 bases and 0 bases, with 11 bases remaining between them. The CDR3 is CASRPPGYQETQYF. CDR3 nucleotide sequence: TGTGCCAGCAGGCCACCAGGGTACCAAGAGACCCAGTACTTC.

The chain employs TRBV5-6 and TRBJ2-1; D perhaps matches TRBD2 (5 bases). Germline V gene lookup returns CDR1 SGHDT and CDR2 YYEEEE. CDR3 size: 16 residues. V was trimmed by 1 base and J by 2 bases, leaving 13 bases between them. The CDR3: CASSLMVGEPYNEQFF. The CDR3 DNA sequence: TGTGCCAGCAGCTTGATGGTGGGAGAGCCCTACAATGAGCAGTTCTTC.

The rearrangement links TRBV6-6 to TRBJ2-5; TRBD1 is a possible D gene (6 bases). Germline loops: CDR1 MNHNY, CDR2 SVGAGI (reference sequence). This CDR3 has 13 residues. Trimming cost V 5 bases and J 5 bases, with 12 bases left between them. The CDR3 here is CASSKYRAETQYF. The DNA of the CDR3 is TGTGCCAGCAGTAAGTACAGGGCGGAGACCCAGTACTTC.

The CDR3 coding sequence is TGTGCCTGGAGTTTGGGGGGCGAGCAGTACTTC. Amino acids: CAWSLGGEQYF. The chain uses TRBV30 and TRBJ2-7; TRBD2 might be the D (6 bases). Trimming removed 2 bases at V and 6 bases at J, with 8 bases between. CDR3 length equals 11 residues. The V gene's germline CDR1 is GTSNPN and CDR2 SVGIG (reference sequence). The whole variable domain, filled in from reference TRBV30 and TRBJ2-7, reads SQTIHQWPATLVQPVGSPLSLECTVEGTSNPNLYWYRQAAGRGLQLLFYSVGIGQISSEVPQNLSASRPQDRQFILSSKKLLLSDSGFYLCAWSLGGEQYFGPGTRLTVT.

The chain employs TRBV27 and TRBJ2-7; 9 nucleotides match TRBD1. This CDR3 is 14 amino acids long. The V gene end was trimmed by 4 bases and the J gene end by 4 bases; junction bases not matched to a gene: 5. Germline lookup yields CDR1 MNHEY and CDR2 SMNVEV (reference sequence). The CDR3 sequence is CASSSLQGAYEQYF. The DNA of the CDR3 is TGTGCCAGCAGTTCCCTACAGGGGGCTTACGAGCAGTACTTC.

This clone is termed medium-sized (0.01 to 0.1%). The J gene is TRBJ2-4, the V gene TRBV27; TRBD2 matches at 7 bases. This CDR3 spans 16 amino acids. The germline V gene encodes CDR1 MNHEY and CDR2 SMNVEV (reference sequence). The trim removed 0 bases at V and 8 bases at J, leaving 10 bases unmatched. CDR3 sequence: CASSLSGSGANDIQYF. CDR3 DNA: TGTGCCAGCAGTTTATCGGGAAGCGGGGCGAATGACATTCAGTACTTC.

The sample holds a few counts of this clone. CDR3 sequence reads: CAWSVPVTALSYNEQFF. In DNA, the CDR3 is TGTGCCTGGAGTGTACCCGTGACAGCCTTGAGTTACAATGAGCAGTTCTTC. This chain joins TRBV30 and TRBJ2-1, with D perhaps TRBD1 (5 bases). V dropped 0 bases and J dropped 4 bases, with 19 bases sitting between them. The CDR3 totals 17 residues. The germline V gene encodes CDR1 GTSNPN and CDR2 SVGIG (reference sequence).

This chain joins TRBV5-5 and TRBJ2-5; TRBD1 aligns across 12 bases. The CDR3 is 15 amino acids. V trimming: 7 bases; J trimming: 3 bases; junction bases outside the gene matches: 7. Germline lookup yields CDR1 SGHKS and CDR2 YYEKEE (reference sequence). CDR3 loop: CASSWDRGHEETQYF. CDR3 sequence (DNA): TGTGCCAGCTCTTGGGACAGGGGGCATGAAGAGACCCAGTACTTC.